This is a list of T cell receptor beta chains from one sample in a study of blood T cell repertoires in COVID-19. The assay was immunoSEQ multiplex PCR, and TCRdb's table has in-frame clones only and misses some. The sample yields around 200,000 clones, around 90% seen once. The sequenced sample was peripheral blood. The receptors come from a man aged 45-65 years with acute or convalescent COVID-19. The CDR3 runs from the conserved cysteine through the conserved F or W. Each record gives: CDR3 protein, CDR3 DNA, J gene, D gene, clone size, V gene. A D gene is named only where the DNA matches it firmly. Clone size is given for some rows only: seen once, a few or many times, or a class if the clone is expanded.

CASSPYRPNQPQHF TGTGCCAGCAGTCCCTACAGGCCCAATCAGCCCCAGCATTTT TRBJ1-5 . . TRBV6-5
CASRARLAGGETQYF TGCGCCAGCAGAGCCAGGTTAGCGGGAGGAGAGACCCAGTACTTC TRBJ2-5 TRBD2 . TRBV5-1
CASSLGTSGNEQFF TGTGCCAGCAGCCTCGGGACTAGCGGCAATGAGCAGTTCTTC TRBJ2-1 TRBD2 . TRBV5-4
CSVGGLAGASQETQYF TGCAGCGTTGGGGGACTAGCGGGGGCCAGCCAAGAGACCCAGTACTTC TRBJ2-5 TRBD2 . TRBV29-1
CASSFGGPGNNEQFF TGTGCCAGCAGTTTCGGAGGGCCAGGTAACAATGAGCAGTTCTTC TRBJ2-1 . . TRBV27
CASSLRPGTYEQYF TGTGCCAGCAGCCTGCGACCCGGGACTTACGAGCAGTACTTC TRBJ2-7 . . TRBV3-1/TRBV3-2
CATQGIGEINQPQHF TGTGCCACCCAAGGTATAGGGGAAATCAATCAGCCCCAGCATTTT TRBJ1-5 . . TRBV19
CASSPTGFQETQYF TGTGCCAGCAGCCCCACAGGGTTCCAAGAGACCCAGTACTTC TRBJ2-5 . . TRBV28
CASSEALQGLRGELFF TGTGCCAGCAGTGAAGCGCTTCAGGGTTTGAGGGGGGAGCTGTTTTTT TRBJ2-2 . . TRBV2
CASSIQAGANQPQHF TGTGCCAGTTCCATCCAGGCGGGGGCCAATCAGCCCCAGCATTTT TRBJ1-5 . . TRBV19
CASSLVASRSSYNEQFF TGTGCCAGCAGCTTAGTGGCTAGCAGGAGCTCCTACAATGAGCAGTTCTTC TRBJ2-1 . . TRBV7-2
CASSPLTAQAGNTIYF TGTGCCAGCTCACCATTAACAGCCCAGGCTGGAAACACCATATATTTT TRBJ1-3 . . TRBV18
CASSFQVVLADRGGQPQHF TGTGCCAGCAGTTTTCAGGTCGTTCTCGCGGACAGGGGAGGTCAGCCCCAGCATTTT TRBJ1-5 TRBD1 . TRBV28
CASSYSAGGPDTQYF TGTGCCAGCAGTTACTCGGCGGGAGGGCCGGATACGCAGTATTTT TRBJ2-3 TRBD2 . TRBV6-5
CSVEGNGQSTDTQYF TGCAGCGTTGAAGGTAACGGACAAAGCACAGATACGCAGTATTTT TRBJ2-3 . once TRBV29-1
CSALGRQNTEAFF TGCAGTGCCCTCGGGAGGCAAAACACTGAAGCTTTCTTT TRBJ1-1 . . TRBV29-1
CASRDTGGSYGYTF TGTGCCAGCAGGGACACAGGGGGGAGCTATGGCTACACCTTC TRBJ1-2 TRBD1 . TRBV6-5
CASSLEGQYGNTIYF TGTGCCAGCAGCTTAGAAGGACAGTACGGGAACACCATATATTTT TRBJ1-3 . . TRBV11-2
CASSLSSGTQFF TGTGCCAGCAGCTTAAGTAGCGGCACTCAGTTCTTC TRBJ2-1 . . TRBV11-2
CASSLTGSTPLHF TGTGCCAGCAGTTTGACAGGGTCCACACCCCTCCACTTT TRBJ1-6 TRBD1 . TRBV6-1
CASKTGLSDGYTF TGTGCCAGCAAAACGGGACTATCGGATGGCTACACCTTC TRBJ1-2 . . TRBV6-5
CASSLVTTDTQYF TGTGCCAGCAGCCTAGTTACGACAGATACGCAGTATTTT TRBJ2-3 . . TRBV7-3
CASRPTGTFYNEQFF TGTGCCAGCAGACCAACCGGGACTTTTTACAATGAGCAGTTCTTC TRBJ2-1 . . TRBV11-2
CASRGQTETQYF TGTGCCAGCAGGGGACAGACGGAGACCCAGTACTTC TRBJ2-5 TRBD1 once TRBV9
CASSLIGGTYEQYF TGTGCCAGCAGCTTGATTGGGGGGACCTACGAGCAGTACTTC TRBJ2-7 . . TRBV7-3
CASSQDAGVPGELFF TGTGCCAGCAGCCAAGATGCGGGCGTCCCCGGGGAGCTGTTTTTT TRBJ2-2 . . TRBV3-1/TRBV3-2
CASRVRGQLSYEQYF TGTGCCAGCAGGGTCCGGGGACAACTCTCCTACGAGCAGTACTTC TRBJ2-7 . . TRBV28
CSVLGQAGGPQHF TGCAGCGTTTTGGGGCAGGCAGGTGGGCCCCAGCATTTT TRBJ1-5 . . TRBV29-1
CASSRRQYYNEQFF TGTGCCAGCAGCAGAAGACAGTACTACAATGAGCAGTTCTTC TRBJ2-1 . once TRBV27
CASSFRVEDSPLHF TGTGCCAGCAGCTTCAGAGTGGAGGATTCACCCCTCCACTTT TRBJ1-6 . . TRBV5-6
CASSEGFGMWSNQPQHF TGTGCCAGCAGTGAAGGTTTCGGTATGTGGAGCAATCAGCCCCAGCATTTT TRBJ1-5 . . TRBV2
CASSLSGGQPQHF TGTGCCAGCAGCTTATCGGGGGGTCAGCCCCAGCATTTT TRBJ1-5 . few TRBV5-4
CASSLMLGANTEAFF TGTGCCAGCAGCTTAATGTTGGGAGCTAACACTGAAGCTTTCTTT TRBJ1-1 . . TRBV11-2
CASSLRVGQGNTGELFF TGTGCCAGCAGCTTAAGGGTCGGACAGGGGAACACCGGGGAGCTGTTTTTT TRBJ2-2 TRBD1 . TRBV7-3
CASSLVPNRGETQYF TGTGCCAGCAGCTTAGTTCCAAACAGGGGAGAGACCCAGTACTTC TRBJ2-5 TRBD1 . TRBV7-8
CASSFGPLGGQPQHF TGTGCCAGCAGCTTTGGACCTCTCGGGGGTCAGCCCCAGCATTTT TRBJ1-5 . . TRBV11-2
CASSLVSSLPSGANVLTF TGCGCCAGCAGCTTGGTTAGCAGTCTCCCTTCTGGGGCCAACGTCCTGACTTTC TRBJ2-6 . . TRBV5-1
CASSSSEAEAFF TGTGCCAGCAGCTCCTCTGAGGCTGAAGCTTTCTTT TRBJ1-1 . . TRBV5-6
CASSASGAIQETQYF TGTGCCAGCAGCGCTAGCGGGGCGATTCAAGAGACCCAGTACTTC TRBJ2-5 TRBD2 few TRBV9
CASSLVGQGRGNTIYF TGCGCCAGCAGCTTGGTCGGACAGGGGAGAGGAAACACCATATATTTT TRBJ1-3 TRBD1 . TRBV5-1
CASSFWDRVNEQYF TGTGCCAGCAGTTTTTGGGACAGGGTAAACGAGCAGTACTTC TRBJ2-7 TRBD1 . TRBV27
CASSQEGVGRSNIQYF TGCGCCAGCAGCCAAGAAGGAGTCGGGAGAAGTAACATTCAGTACTTC TRBJ2-4 . once TRBV4-1
CASSKCFGGLAGGSSYEQYF TGTGCCAGCAGCAAATGTTTTGGGGGACTAGCGGGAGGAAGCTCCTACGAGCAGTACTTC TRBJ2-7 . . TRBV21-1
CASSIRPGVSGANVLTF TGTGCCAGCAGTATACGACCAGGGGTCTCTGGGGCCAACGTCCTGACTTTC TRBJ2-6 . . TRBV4-2
CASSAALSGGPTDTQYF TGTGCCAGCAGCGCGGCCCTCAGCGGGGGACCCACAGATACGCAGTATTTT TRBJ2-3 TRBD2 once TRBV9
CASSPRVGKPWGNTIYF TGTGCCAGCAGTCCGAGGGTGGGGAAACCTTGGGGAAACACCATATATTTT TRBJ1-3 . . TRBV28